This T cell receptor (beta chain) was sequenced for a study of blood T cell repertoires in COVID-19. The CDR3 is 16 residues long. CDR1 is SGHNT, CDR2 YYREEE, per germline (reference sequence). J gave up 7 bases and V 2 bases, and 11 bases lay outside the gene matches. Clones were read by immunoSEQ multiplex PCR, and TCRdb kept only the in-frame ones, dropping some. This sample has some 46,000 clones, with approximately 89% found just once. The chain uses TRBV5-4 and TRBJ2-5; the match to TRBD1 covers 10 bases. The clonotype originates from a man aged 45 to 65 with acute or convalescent COVID-19. Sequencing was performed on peripheral blood. Written as DNA, the CDR3 is TGTGCCAGCAGCTTAGTGACGGACAGGGGGAGGGGGACCCAGTACTTC. Translated, it gives CASSLVTDRGRGTQYF.